A single sample is the source of the 30 T cell receptor beta chains below, sequenced in a study of beta chain features in type 1 diabetes. The study, taken as a whole, reports: Within each of all four CD4+ subsets, Type 1 diabetes patients had TCRB CDR3s that were moderately but significantly shorter.

The investigators reverse transcribed all of the isolated RNA, so they sequenced expressed TCRB transcripts. TCRdb's table, derived via immunoSEQ multiplex PCR, lists solely in-frame clones and lacks some. Among hundreds of thousands of clones listed, roughly an eighth were seen once. For these receptors, no antigen is known. Sequenced: naive CD4+ T cells from blood. All receptors come from a man younger than 35 with type 1 diabetes.

In its sample, this clone was seen once. J is TRBJ2-5 and V is TRBV18; D may correspond to TRBD1 or TRBD2 (5 bases each). The V and J ends lost 8 bases and 1 base respectively, with 11 bases between them. This CDR3 comprises 13 residues. The germline V gene has CDR1 KGHSH and CDR2 LQKENI. CDR3 residues: CASLTGTQETQYF. The CDR3 DNA follows: TGTGCCAGCCTCACCGGGACCCAAGAGACCCAGTACTTC.

The J gene is TRBJ2-7, the V gene TRBV15; tentative D call: TRBD1 (5 bases). CDR1 is LNHNV, CDR2 YYDKDF, per germline (reference sequence). The CDR3 contains 15 residues. Trimming took off 0 bases at V and 2 bases at J, with 11 bases between the two ends. CDR3 coding DNA: TGTGCCACCAGCAGAGATCGGACATCGCCCTACGAGCAGTACTTC. Translated: CATSRDRTSPYEQYF.

The chain joins TRBV7-9 to TRBJ2-1; D not resolved. The CDR3 runs 13 residues. With 0 bases removed from V and 10 bases from J, the gap between germline ends came to 10 bases. Germline CDR1 and CDR2: SEHNR and FQNEAQ (reference sequence). CDR3 loop: CASSLAAVAEQFF. The CDR3 bases are TGTGCCAGCAGCTTAGCGGCGGTGGCAGAGCAGTTCTTC.

J is TRBJ2-7 and V is TRBV25-1, with D tentatively TRBD1 or TRBD2 (7 bases each). Trimming removed 3 bases from V and 5 bases from J, with 14 bases in between. Germline V CDR1 and CDR2: MGHDK, SYGVNS. The CDR3 extends over 14 amino acids. CDR3 region: CASSEYRGGDEQYF. DNA of the CDR3: TGTGCCAGCAGTGAGTACAGGGGAGGGGACGAGCAGTACTTC.

V is TRBV9 and J is TRBJ2-3; D gene uncertain. Between the trimmed V and J ends, which lost 3 bases and 2 bases, there was a span of 7 bases. The CDR3 is 13 amino acids. In germline, CDR1 is SGDLS, CDR2 YYNGEE. CDR3 amino acids: CASSASSTDTQYF. CDR3 nucleotide sequence: TGTGCCAGCAGCGCGAGCTCCACAGATACGCAGTATTTT.

This clone has a handful of counts. The gene calls are TRBV2 and TRBJ2-2; D not resolved. The CDR3 covers 16 residues. V lost 3 bases, J lost 4 bases, and 15 bases lay in between. The germline CDR1 and CDR2 sequences are SNHLY and FYNNEI. CDR3 sequence: CASSDGKGFGTGELFF. CDR3 DNA sequence: TGTGCCAGCAGTGATGGAAAAGGGTTCGGCACCGGGGAGCTGTTTTTT.

The chain is built from TRBV10-3 and TRBJ2-3; 8 bases match TRBD1. Germline CDR1 ENHRY, CDR2 SYGVKD. CDR3 length: 15 residues. V lost 0 bases, J lost 1 base, and 0 bases stayed unmatched. The CDR3 reads CAISESGQGTDTQYF. The DNA for the CDR3 is TGTGCCATCAGTGAGTCGGGACAGGGCACAGATACGCAGTATTTT.

Notes on this clone: The same CDR3 is also encoded by other DNA sequences in this sample. The V call is TRBV18, the J call TRBJ2-5; a weak D match, TRBD2 (6 bases). Trimming stripped 3 bases from V and 4 bases from J, with 9 bases between. The CDR3 extends over 13 amino acids. Germline CDR1 is KGHSH and CDR2 is LQKENI. CDR3 in amino acids: CASSPGGRETQYF. The CDR3 nucleotides read TGTGCCAGCTCACCTGGAGGGAGAGAGACCCAGTACTTC.

The chain uses TRBV7-3 and TRBJ2-2, with D unclear. The CDR3 is 12 residues long. Trimming took 8 bases from V and 5 from J, leaving 9 bases between them. Germline-derived CDR1 and CDR2 are SGHTA and FQGTGA. Here the CDR3 reads CASSDETGELFF. The CDR3 DNA follows: TGTGCCAGCTCGGACGAAACCGGGGAGCTGTTTTTT.

Only a few counts were recorded for this clone. The CDR3 is CATSRAFNEKLFF. CDR3 sequence (DNA): TGTGCCACCAGCAGAGCCTTTAATGAAAAACTGTTTTTT. This rearrangement joins TRBV15 to TRBJ1-4; D uncertain. CDR3 size: 13 residues. V lost 1 base and J 4 bases, leaving 4 bases between the germline ends. Germline loops: CDR1 LNHNV, CDR2 YYDKDF (reference sequence).

In its sample, this clone was seen a few times. Different DNA sequences within this sample yield the same CDR3. V and J are TRBV2 and TRBJ2-1; the D call may be TRBD1 or TRBD2 (6 bases each). V was pared by 7 bases and J by 7 bases, with 11 bases between. Germline V gene data show CDR1 as SNHLY and CDR2 as FYNNEI. CDR3 size: 12 residues. This CDR3 is CASTGAGNEQFF. The CDR3 DNA reads TGTGCCAGCACGGGGGCTGGGAATGAGCAGTTCTTC.

DNA for the CDR3: TGCAGCGTTCAAGGGGACGAAAAGAGATCCTATGGCTACACCTTC. Translating gives CSVQGDEKRSYGYTF. This sequence joins TRBV29-1 and TRBJ1-2, with a tentative D call TRBD1 (5 bases). Trimming took off 5 bases at V and 4 bases at J, with 20 bases between the two ends. The CDR3 sequence is 15 residues long. Per germline, CDR1 SQVTM and CDR2 ANQGSEA.

The J gene is TRBJ1-4, the V gene TRBV20-1; D call uncertain. Trimming shortened V by 2 bases and J by 8 bases, and 3 bases separated the two germline ends. The CDR3 runs to 10 residues. The germline gives CDR1 DFQATT, CDR2 SNEGSKA (reference sequence). CDR3 DNA: TGCAGTGCTAGACTAGAAAAACTGTTTTTT. Its translation is CSARLEKLFF.

The gene calls are TRBV5-1 and TRBJ2-3; 11 positions match TRBD2. Germline V gives CDR1 SGHRS, CDR2 YFSETQ. This CDR3 has 17 residues. Germline trimming cut 0 bases from V and 3 bases from J; bases unmatched to any gene: 6. This CDR3 is CASSLDPLAGGTDTQYF. The CDR3 DNA is TGCGCCAGCAGCTTGGATCCTCTAGCGGGGGGTACAGATACGCAGTATTTT.

The rearrangement links TRBV29-1 to TRBJ2-1; D possibly uses TRBD1 or TRBD2 (6 bases each). Germline CDR1 reads SQVTM; CDR2 reads ANQGSEA. The CDR3 sequence is 15 residues long. Trimming stripped 6 bases from V and 4 bases from J, with 19 bases between. CDR3 in amino acids: CSVATGSRGYNEQFF. As DNA, the CDR3 is TGCAGCGTCGCAACAGGGTCGCGGGGTTACAATGAGCAGTTCTTC.

The chain has TRBV11-2 and TRBJ2-5; D gene uncertain. The CDR3 extends over 15 amino acids. Germline V gene data show CDR1 as SGHAT and CDR2 as FQNNGV. The V end was cut by 5 bases, the J end by 1 base, with 14 bases between. The CDR3 spells CASSIVGSSQETQYF. Here the CDR3 DNA reads TGTGCCAGCAGCATTGTAGGATCGAGCCAAGAGACCCAGTACTTC.

Comments on this clone: Other DNA sequences within the sample encode an identical CDR3. The chain uses TRBV29-1 and TRBJ1-1; D unclear. V dropped 4 bases and J dropped 0 bases, with 6 bases sitting between them. The CDR3 covers 12 residues. Germline assignment: CDR1 SQVTM and CDR2 ANQGSEA. The CDR3 sequence: CSVARMNTEAFF. CDR3 coding DNA: TGCAGCGTTGCCAGGATGAACACTGAAGCTTTCTTT. Full variable domain (missing parts from reference TRBV29-1 and TRBJ1-1): SAVISQKPSRDICQRGTSLTIQCQVDSQVTMMFWYRQQPGQSLTLIATANQGSEATYESGFVIDKFPISRPNLTFSTLTVSNMSPEDSSIYLCSVARMNTEAFFGQGTRLTVV.

This clone was picked up a small number of times. V usage is TRBV30 and J usage is TRBJ2-5; D is unresolved. This CDR3 comprises 11 residues. The V gene lost 3 bases and the J gene lost 6 bases, with 8 bases spanning the gap. CDR1 and CDR2 from the germline V gene are GTSNPN and SVGIG (reference sequence). CDR3 bases: TGTGCCTGGAGCCTGTTGAAGACCCAGTACTTC. Translating gives CAWSLLKTQYF.

The table lists this clone with a few counts. The V and J genes are TRBV6-1 and TRBJ2-2; D could derive from TRBD1 or TRBD2 (5 bases each). Trimming stripped 11 bases from V and 4 bases from J, with 17 bases between. The CDR3 contains 14 residues. Germline CDR1 is MNHNS and CDR2 is SASEGT. CDR3 sequence (DNA): TGTGCCGCCCGGGTCCATGGGGGCACCGGGGAGCTGTTTTTT. Protein: CAARVHGGTGELFF.

Only a few counts were recorded for this clone. The chain joins TRBV14 to TRBJ2-2; D gene uncertain. CDR1 and CDR2 from the germline V gene are SGHDN and FVKESK. The CDR3 spans 13 residues. V lost 4 bases and J lost 6, with 9 bases in between. CDR3 in amino acids: CASSRIDAGELFF. Here the CDR3 DNA reads TGTGCCAGCAGCCGAATAGACGCCGGGGAGCTGTTTTTT.

This rearrangement joins TRBV7-2 to TRBJ2-1, with D unresolved. Trimming left V 5 bases short and J 4 bases short, with 6 bases between. The CDR3 length is 12 residues. Germline V lookup: CDR1 SGHTA, CDR2 FQGNSA. CDR3 nucleotides: TGTGCCAGCAGCCCTTGGTACAATGAGCAGTTCTTC. Its translation is CASSPWYNEQFF.

In this sample, this clone turned up a few times. The rearrangement joins TRBV5-1 to TRBJ2-7; the D gene is possibly TRBD1 (6 bases). Germline lookup yields CDR1 SGHRS and CDR2 YFSETQ. The length of the CDR3 is 16 residues. Trimming took off 4 bases at V and 7 bases at J, with 24 bases between the two ends. CDR3: CASSAQQGSRYEEQYF. CDR3 nucleotide sequence: TGCGCCAGCAGCGCCCAACAGGGATCTAGGTACGAAGAGCAGTACTTC.

V usage is TRBV5-1 and J usage is TRBJ2-7, with 7 nucleotides matching TRBD1. The CDR3 covers 14 residues. Per germline, CDR1 SGHRS and CDR2 YFSETQ. J was trimmed by 4 bases and V by 6 bases; bases with no gene match: 10. The DNA for the CDR3 is TGCGCCAGCAACCCGCCGGGACAGCCTTACGAGCAGTACTTC. It encodes CASNPPGQPYEQYF.

The chain links TRBV19 to TRBJ2-1, with 9 bases lining up with TRBD2. Germline CDR1 reads LNHDA; CDR2 reads SQIVND (reference sequence). J was trimmed by 2 bases and V by 5 bases; bases with no gene match: 4. The CDR3 spans 15 residues. This CDR3 reads CASSPGLATYNEQFF. For the CDR3, the DNA is TGTGCCAGTAGTCCGGGACTAGCTACCTACAATGAGCAGTTCTTC.

The chain carries TRBV28 and TRBJ2-7; D is uncertain. Deletions cut 6 bases from V and 3 bases from J, with 12 bases between. The germline V gene encodes CDR1 MDHEN and CDR2 SYDVKM. This CDR3 region has 13 residues. The CDR3 sequence: CASSLTRNYEQYF. The CDR3 region has the DNA TGTGCCAGCAGCCTAACAAGAAACTACGAGCAGTACTTC.

The chain employs TRBV7-3 and TRBJ2-1; 7 bases fit TRBD1. The CDR3 contains 15 residues. The ends lost 6 bases at V and 4 bases at J; junction bases unmatched: 9. Germline values: CDR1 SGHTA, CDR2 FQGTGA. CDR3 nucleotides: TGTGCCAGCAGTTCACAGGGGTCCCTATACAATGAGCAGTTCTTC. Translated, it gives CASSSQGSLYNEQFF.

The chain couples TRBV28 to TRBJ2-7; no definite D call. With 3 bases removed from V and 7 bases from J, the gap between germline ends came to 16 bases. The CDR3 runs 14 residues. Per germline, CDR1 MDHEN and CDR2 SYDVKM. Here the CDR3 reads CASSLPSMIWEQYF. The CDR3 region has the DNA TGTGCCAGCAGTTTGCCCAGTATGATATGGGAGCAGTACTTC.

The rearrangement joins TRBV7-9 to TRBJ2-3, with D unresolved. Germline CDR1 SEHNR, CDR2 FQNEAQ (reference sequence). The V end was cut by 5 bases, the J end by 13 bases, with 4 bases between. The CDR3 runs 8 residues. This CDR3 reads CASSLEYF. In nucleotides, the CDR3 is TGTGCCAGCAGCCTTGAGTATTTT.

In this sample, this clone turned up a few times. The V and J genes are TRBV30 and TRBJ1-6; the D gene is possibly TRBD1 (5 bases). Germline CDR1 is GTSNPN and CDR2 is SVGIG (reference sequence). The CDR3 is 13 residues long. V lost 4 bases and J 10 bases, leaving 14 bases between the germline ends. The CDR3 is CAWKTDGGSPLHF. The CDR3 region has the DNA TGTGCCTGGAAGACCGATGGGGGGTCACCCCTCCACTTT.

A few counts support this clone. V is TRBV7-9 and J is TRBJ2-1; unclear D gene. Trimming removed 0 bases at V and 4 bases at J, with 10 bases between. CDR1 is SEHNR, CDR2 FQNEAQ, per germline (reference sequence). This CDR3 is 15 amino acids long. The CDR3 sequence: CASSLARLRYNEQFF. CDR3 coding DNA: TGTGCCAGCAGCTTAGCCCGCCTGCGTTACAATGAGCAGTTCTTC.